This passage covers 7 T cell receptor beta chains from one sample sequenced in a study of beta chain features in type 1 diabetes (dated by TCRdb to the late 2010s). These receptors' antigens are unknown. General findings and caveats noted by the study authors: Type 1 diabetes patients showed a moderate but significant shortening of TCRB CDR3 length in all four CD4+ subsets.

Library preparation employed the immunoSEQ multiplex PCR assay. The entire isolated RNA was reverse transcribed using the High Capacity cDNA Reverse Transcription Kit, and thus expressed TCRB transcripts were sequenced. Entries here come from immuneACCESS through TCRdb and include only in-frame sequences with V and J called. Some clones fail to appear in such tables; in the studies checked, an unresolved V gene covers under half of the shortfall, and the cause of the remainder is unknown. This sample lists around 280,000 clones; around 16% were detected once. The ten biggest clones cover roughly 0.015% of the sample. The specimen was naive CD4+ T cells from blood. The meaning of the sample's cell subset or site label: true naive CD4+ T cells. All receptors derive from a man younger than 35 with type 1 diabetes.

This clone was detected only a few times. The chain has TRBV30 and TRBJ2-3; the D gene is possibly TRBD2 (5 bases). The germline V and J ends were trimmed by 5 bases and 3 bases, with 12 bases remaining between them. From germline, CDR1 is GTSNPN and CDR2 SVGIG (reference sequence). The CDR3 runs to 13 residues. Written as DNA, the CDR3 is TGTGCCTGGGGTCGGACTGGGACAGATACGCAGTATTTT. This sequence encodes CAWGRTGTDTQYF.

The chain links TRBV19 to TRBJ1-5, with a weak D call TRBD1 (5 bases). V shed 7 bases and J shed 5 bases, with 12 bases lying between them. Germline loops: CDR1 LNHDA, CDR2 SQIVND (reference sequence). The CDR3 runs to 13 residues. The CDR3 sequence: CASNVQGYQPQHF. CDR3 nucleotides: TGTGCCAGTAATGTTCAGGGATATCAGCCCCAGCATTTT. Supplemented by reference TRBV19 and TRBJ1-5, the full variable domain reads DGGITQSPKYLFRKEGQNVTLSCEQNLNHDAMYWYRQDPGQGLRLIYYSQIVNDFQKGDIAEGYSVSREKKESFPLTVTSAQKNPTAFYLCASNVQGYQPQHFGDGTRLSIL.

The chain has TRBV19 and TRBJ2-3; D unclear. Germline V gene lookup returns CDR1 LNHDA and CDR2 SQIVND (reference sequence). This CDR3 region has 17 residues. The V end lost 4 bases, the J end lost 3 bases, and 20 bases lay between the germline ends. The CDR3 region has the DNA TGTGCCAGTAGTACTGACTTGCTTGGCGCATCTACAGATACGCAGTATTTT. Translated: CASSTDLLGASTDTQYF.

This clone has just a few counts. In nucleotides, the CDR3 is TGCAGCGTTGAAGATCGTCGGAGCGTCTACAATGAGCAGTTCTTC. It yields the protein CSVEDRRSVYNEQFF. The genes are TRBV29-1 and TRBJ2-1; no firm D call. V was cut by 0 bases and J by 3 bases, with 12 bases left in between. Germline CDR1 and CDR2: SQVTM and ANQGSEA. The CDR3 runs 15 residues.

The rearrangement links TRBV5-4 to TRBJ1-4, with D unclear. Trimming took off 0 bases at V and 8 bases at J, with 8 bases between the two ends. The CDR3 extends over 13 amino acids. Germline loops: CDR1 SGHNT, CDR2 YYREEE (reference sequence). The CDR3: CASSLALGEKLFF. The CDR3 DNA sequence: TGTGCCAGCAGCTTGGCCCTCGGGGAAAAACTGTTTTTT.

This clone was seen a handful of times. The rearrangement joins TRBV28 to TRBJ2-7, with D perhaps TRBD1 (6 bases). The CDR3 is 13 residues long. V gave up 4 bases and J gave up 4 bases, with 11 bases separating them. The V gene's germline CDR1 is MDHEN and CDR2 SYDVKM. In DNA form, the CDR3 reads TGTGCCAGCAGTTCAACAGGGTATTACGAGCAGTACTTC. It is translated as CASSSTGYYEQYF.

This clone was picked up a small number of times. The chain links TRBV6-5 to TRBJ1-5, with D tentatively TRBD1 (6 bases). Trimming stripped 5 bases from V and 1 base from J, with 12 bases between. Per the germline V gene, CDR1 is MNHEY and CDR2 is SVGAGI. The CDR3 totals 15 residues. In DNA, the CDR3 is TGTGCCAGCAGTCCCAGGGGAGTAAGCAATCAGCCCCAGCATTTT. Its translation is CASSPRGVSNQPQHF.